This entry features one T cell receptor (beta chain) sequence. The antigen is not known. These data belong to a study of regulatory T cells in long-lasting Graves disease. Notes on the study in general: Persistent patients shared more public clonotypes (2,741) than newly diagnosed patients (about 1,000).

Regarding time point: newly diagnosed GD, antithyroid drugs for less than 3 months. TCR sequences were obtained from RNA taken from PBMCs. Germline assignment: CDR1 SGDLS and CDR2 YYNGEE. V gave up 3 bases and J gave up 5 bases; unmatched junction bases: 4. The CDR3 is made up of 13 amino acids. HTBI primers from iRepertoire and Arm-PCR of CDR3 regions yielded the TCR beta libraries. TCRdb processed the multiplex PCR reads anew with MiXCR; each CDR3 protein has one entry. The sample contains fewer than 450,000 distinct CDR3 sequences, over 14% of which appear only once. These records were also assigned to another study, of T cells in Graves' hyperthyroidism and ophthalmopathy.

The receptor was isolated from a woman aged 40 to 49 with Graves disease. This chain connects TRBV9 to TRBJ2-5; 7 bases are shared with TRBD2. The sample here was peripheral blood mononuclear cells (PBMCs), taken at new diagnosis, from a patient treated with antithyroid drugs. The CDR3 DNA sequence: TGTGCCAGCAGCGAGGGAGGGAAGGAGACCCAGTACTTC. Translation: CASSEGGKETQYF.